The present T cell receptor (beta chain) was sequenced within a study of blood T cell repertoires in COVID-19. Study overall: Sites across the United States, Italy and Spain contributed samples from acute and convalescent COVID-19. PBMCs, B-cell-depleted T cells, or T cells provided the cDNA or gDNA that made up the material.

Deletions cut 5 bases from V and 7 bases from J, with 17 bases between. The germline CDR1 and CDR2 sequences are SGHAT and FQNNGV. The CDR3 covers 15 residues. Per the authors' pipeline: Cell counts per sample came from amplifying reference gene primers. Clones were read by immunoSEQ multiplex PCR, and TCRdb kept only the in-frame ones, dropping some. That table supplies the V and J calls and clone size; D and trimming were determined from the DNA. The table lists about 55,000 clones, around 84% of them singletons. Sequencing was done on a sample of peripheral blood. This receptor was identified in a human donor in a cohort sampled during active or convalescent COVID-19. The J gene is TRBJ1-4, the V gene TRBV11-2; D unclear. The CDR3 protein is CASSHGEGSGEKLFF. The DNA of the CDR3 is TGTGCCAGCAGCCACGGTGAGGGCTCTGGTGAAAAACTGTTTTTT. Variable domain in full (rest from reference TRBV11-2 and TRBJ1-4): EAGVAQSPRYKIIEKRQSVAFWCNPISGHATLYWYQQILGQGPKLLIQFQNNGVVDDSQLPKDRFSAERLKGVDSTLKIQPAKLEDSAVYLCASSHGEGSGEKLFFGSGTQLSVL.